This is a list of T cell receptor beta chains from one sample in a study of blood T cell repertoires in COVID-19. Data came from immunoSEQ multiplex PCR; TCRdb stores just in-frame clones and leaves some out. The sample has approximately 230,000 clones; 85% to 90% are singletons. Specimen: PBMCs or T cells enriched from blood (not recorded which). These receptors were collected from a woman between 25 and 40 years old who had recovered from COVID-19. Each CDR3 is given with its conserved first and last residue. Each record gives: V gene, D gene, J gene, CDR3 protein, CDR3 DNA. D genes are given only for firm matches.

v_call: TRBV7-2
d_call: -
j_call: TRBJ2-7
cdr3_aa: CASSLGGTGTYEQYF
cdr3_nt: TGTGCCAGCAGCTTAGGCGGGACGGGAACCTACGAGCAGTACTTC

v_call: TRBV30
d_call: -
j_call: TRBJ2-1
cdr3_aa: CAWSPPAFAAHNEQFF
cdr3_nt: TGTGCCTGGAGTCCGCCGGCCTTCGCGGCCCACAATGAGCAGTTCTTC

v_call: TRBV24-1
d_call: TRBD1
j_call: TRBJ1-1
cdr3_aa: CATSDRGQNTEAFF
cdr3_nt: TGTGCCACCAGTGACAGGGGGCAGAACACTGAAGCTTTCTTT

v_call: TRBV4-3
d_call: -
j_call: TRBJ1-1
cdr3_aa: CASSQDVYSTEAFF
cdr3_nt: TGCGCCAGCAGCCAAGATGTGTACAGCACTGAAGCTTTCTTT

v_call: TRBV5-6
d_call: TRBD1
j_call: TRBJ1-4
cdr3_aa: CASSGGQMGEKLFF
cdr3_nt: TGTGCCAGCAGCGGGGGACAGATGGGTGAAAAACTGTTTTTT

v_call: TRBV18
d_call: TRBD2
j_call: TRBJ2-1
cdr3_aa: CASSPPGLAGPSYNEQFF
cdr3_nt: TGTGCCAGCTCACCCCCCGGACTAGCGGGGCCCTCATACAATGAGCAGTTCTTC

v_call: TRBV28
d_call: TRBD1
j_call: TRBJ1-2
cdr3_aa: CASSHPRTGYGYTF
cdr3_nt: TGTGCCAGCAGTCATCCACGGACAGGCTATGGCTACACCTTC

v_call: TRBV3-1/TRBV3-2
d_call: -
j_call: TRBJ1-2
cdr3_aa: CASSQDLQVYGYTF
cdr3_nt: TGTGCCAGCAGCCAAGATCTACAGGTCTATGGCTACACCTTC

v_call: TRBV27
d_call: TRBD1
j_call: TRBJ1-1
cdr3_aa: CASTPQGAGTEAFF
cdr3_nt: TGTGCCAGCACCCCACAGGGGGCCGGCACTGAAGCTTTCTTT

v_call: TRBV7-2
d_call: TRBD1
j_call: TRBJ1-3
cdr3_aa: CASGQGASGNTIYF
cdr3_nt: TGTGCCAGCGGACAGGGTGCTTCTGGAAACACCATATATTTT

v_call: TRBV7-8
d_call: -
j_call: TRBJ1-2
cdr3_aa: CASSLDSTNYGYTF
cdr3_nt: TGTGCCAGCAGCTTGGACAGTACTAACTATGGCTACACCTTC

v_call: TRBV9
d_call: -
j_call: TRBJ1-1
cdr3_aa: CASSVGVGGDTEAFF
cdr3_nt: TGTGCCAGCAGCGTAGGGGTGGGAGGGGACACTGAAGCTTTCTTT

v_call: TRBV11-3
d_call: TRBD1
j_call: TRBJ1-2
cdr3_aa: CASSLESLTGWGIGGYTF
cdr3_nt: TGTGCCAGCAGCTTAGAATCCCTGACAGGGTGGGGTATCGGTGGCTACACCTTC

v_call: TRBV28
d_call: TRBD1
j_call: TRBJ1-2
cdr3_aa: CASNRGQGNYGYTF
cdr3_nt: TGTGCCAGCAATAGAGGACAGGGGAACTATGGCTACACCTTC

v_call: TRBV28
d_call: -
j_call: TRBJ1-3
cdr3_aa: CASSTMTLQVSGNTIYF
cdr3_nt: TGTGCCAGCAGTACAATGACCCTCCAGGTGTCTGGAAACACCATATATTTT

v_call: TRBV28
d_call: -
j_call: TRBJ1-3
cdr3_aa: CASSLEATNTIYF
cdr3_nt: TGTGCCAGCAGTTTAGAGGCGACGAACACCATATATTTT

v_call: TRBV29-1
d_call: TRBD1
j_call: TRBJ2-7
cdr3_aa: CSVEGTGSNYEQYF
cdr3_nt: TGCAGCGTAGAAGGGACAGGTAGTAACTACGAGCAGTACTTC

v_call: TRBV6-6
d_call: TRBD1
j_call: TRBJ2-1
cdr3_aa: CASSYDRALYNEQFF
cdr3_nt: TGTGCCAGCAGTTACGACAGGGCCTTATACAATGAGCAGTTCTTC

v_call: TRBV28
d_call: -
j_call: TRBJ2-2
cdr3_aa: CASSFGKGAVSRELFF
cdr3_nt: TGTGCCAGCAGTTTCGGAAAAGGGGCAGTCTCCCGGGAGCTGTTTTTT

v_call: TRBV20-1
d_call: TRBD1
j_call: TRBJ1-2
cdr3_aa: CSSTGFPTF
cdr3_nt: TGCAGTTCGACAGGGTTTCCCACCTTC

v_call: TRBV24-1
d_call: TRBD1
j_call: TRBJ1-4
cdr3_aa: CATMAGTGSEKLFF
cdr3_nt: TGTGCCACCATGGCCGGGACAGGGAGTGAAAAACTGTTTTTT

v_call: TRBV9
d_call: -
j_call: TRBJ1-5
cdr3_aa: CASSQDSFPQPQHF
cdr3_nt: TGTGCCAGCAGCCAGGATTCCTTTCCGCAGCCCCAGCATTTT